These 12 T cell receptor beta chains share one sample of origin, sequenced in a study of stem cell transplantation in POMP-related autoinflammatory disease. TCRdb keeps only in-frame clones here, not all; method: immunoSEQ multiplex PCR. The sample includes some 33,000 clones, 88% of them seen just once. The sample consisted of CD4+ T cells from PBMCs, taken before stem cell transplantation. Receptors originate from a human donor with POMP-related autoinflammation and immune dysregulation (PRAID).

The chain joins TRBV5-1 to TRBJ1-4; TRBD1 matches 10 bases. Germline assignment: CDR1 SGHRS and CDR2 YFSETQ. Losses at the gene ends were 4 bases for V and 5 bases for J; bases not matched to a gene: 2. The CDR3 is 14 residues long. CDR3 residues: CASSAGQGNEKLFF. Here the CDR3 DNA reads TGCGCCAGCAGCGCGGGACAGGGGAATGAAAAACTGTTTTTT.

This sequence joins TRBV30 and TRBJ2-1; D remains ambiguous. This CDR3 spans 12 amino acids. V gave up 1 base and J gave up 4 bases, with 5 bases separating them. Germline V CDR1 and CDR2: GTSNPN, SVGIG (reference sequence). In DNA form, the CDR3 reads TGTGCCTGGAGTGCTGGGTACAATGAGCAGTTCTTC. Residues: CAWSAGYNEQFF.

The chain combines TRBV28 with TRBJ2-7; perhaps TRBD1 as D (6 bases). Trimming shortened V by 6 bases and J by 4 bases, and 10 bases separated the two germline ends. The CDR3 contains 12 residues. CDR1 and CDR2 (germline): MDHEN, SYDVKM. The CDR3 is CASRETGYEQYF. As DNA, the CDR3 is TGTGCCAGCAGGGAAACAGGGTACGAGCAGTACTTC.

This chain joins TRBV7-9 and TRBJ2-7; D uncertain. Germline V gene sequence: CDR1 SEHNR, CDR2 FQNEAQ (reference sequence). V was pared by 5 bases and J by 0 bases, with 8 bases between. The CDR3 length is 13 residues. This CDR3 reads CASSHISSYEQYF. The CDR3 DNA follows: TGTGCCAGCAGCCATATAAGCTCCTACGAGCAGTACTTC.

The rearrangement joins TRBV11-2 to TRBJ2-3; D not certain. Per the germline V gene, CDR1 is SGHAT and CDR2 is FQNNGV. V dropped 3 bases and J dropped 0 bases, with 7 bases sitting between them. This CDR3 spans 14 amino acids. CDR3 loop: CASSFRLSTDTQYF. The CDR3 DNA follows: TGTGCCAGCAGCTTCCGCCTTAGCACAGATACGCAGTATTTT.

J is TRBJ2-5 and V is TRBV2; D is tentatively TRBD1 or TRBD2 (6 bases each). Germline CDR1 SNHLY, CDR2 FYNNEI. The CDR3 length is 13 residues. V lost 6 bases and J 1 base, leaving 9 bases between the germline ends. Here the CDR3 DNA reads TGTGCCAGCAGAGGGGGGATCCAAGAGACCCAGTACTTC. Translation gives CASRGGIQETQYF. Filled out from reference TRBV2 and TRBJ2-5, the complete variable domain reads EPEVTQTPSHQVTQMGQEVILRCVPISNHLYFYWYRQILGQKVEFLVSFYNNEISEKSEIFDDQFSVERPDGSNFTLKIRSTKLEDSAMYFCASRGGIQETQYFGPGTRLLVL.

The V call is TRBV6-6, the J call TRBJ1-5, with D unclear. The length of the CDR3 is 13 residues. Trimming removed 2 bases at V and 5 bases at J, with 7 bases between. Germline lookup yields CDR1 MNHNY and CDR2 SVGAGI (reference sequence). In DNA, the CDR3 is TGTGCCAGCAGTTACGGCCAGGATCAGCCCCAGCATTTT. Translating gives CASSYGQDQPQHF.

The genes are TRBV7-2 and TRBJ2-1; D not resolved. The germline V gene encodes CDR1 SGHTA and CDR2 FQGNSA. V was pared by 0 bases and J by 9 bases, with 6 bases between. The CDR3 totals 12 residues. The CDR3 reads CASSLARVEQFF. The CDR3 region has the DNA TGTGCCAGCAGCTTAGCGAGAGTTGAGCAGTTCTTC.

This clone was found once. This chain joins TRBV2 and TRBJ2-3; 11 bases match TRBD2. Germline loops: CDR1 SNHLY, CDR2 FYNNEI. With 5 bases clipped from V and 6 bases from J, the junction kept 10 bases outside the gene matches. The CDR3 length is 16 residues. DNA for the CDR3: TGTGCCAGCAGTCCACCTTGGCTAGCGGGAGGTGATACGCAGTATTTT. Amino acids: CASSPPWLAGGDTQYF.

The chain carries TRBV5-1 and TRBJ2-2; D remains unclear. This CDR3 contains 15 residues. Trimming removed 3 bases at V and 2 bases at J, with 11 bases between. From germline, CDR1 is SGHRS and CDR2 YFSETQ. The chain's CDR3 is CASSSGFRNTGELFF. CDR3 sequence (DNA): TGCGCCAGCAGCTCTGGGTTTCGCAACACCGGGGAGCTGTTTTTT.

This clone was picked up one time. The chain has TRBV28 and TRBJ2-7; D possibly matches TRBD1 or TRBD2 (5 bases each). The ends were cut back, 2 bases at V and 7 bases at J, with 15 bases in the middle. CDR3 length: 14 residues. Per germline, CDR1 MDHEN and CDR2 SYDVKM. The CDR3 spells CASSLGTALMEQYF. The CDR3 nucleotides read TGTGCCAGCAGTTTAGGGACGGCCCTCATGGAGCAGTACTTC.

The chain has TRBV5-1 and TRBJ1-1; D unresolved. V lost 4 bases to trimming and J lost 2 bases, with 12 bases between them. The CDR3 contains 14 residues. CDR1 SGHRS and CDR2 YFSETQ come from the germline V gene. The CDR3 spells CASSRTGLNTEAFF. The DNA for the CDR3 is TGCGCCAGCAGCCGGACCGGTTTAAACACTGAAGCTTTCTTT.